This entry concerns a single T cell receptor (beta chain). The data stem from a study of blood T cell repertoires in COVID-19. About the research overall: Whether acute or convalescent, the COVID-19 samples came from the United States, Italy and Spain. The cDNA or gDNA used as material had been derived from T cells, B-cell-depleted T cells, or PBMCs.

In the study's own analysis: Amplification of reference gene primers provided the estimated nucleated cell counts. Method: immunoSEQ multiplex PCR; TCRdb's copy keeps in-frame clones and lacks some. The V and J calls and clone size were taken over from that table, and D and trimming were inferred from the DNA. The repertoire holds about 140,000 clones, with 65% to 85% as singletons. The CDR3 sequence is 15 residues long. Germline V gives CDR1 SEHNR, CDR2 FQNEAQ (reference sequence). The V end lost 5 bases, the J end lost 5 bases, and 18 bases lay between the germline ends. The chain recombines TRBV7-9 with TRBJ2-5; TRBD1 is a possible D gene (6 bases). This TCR came from a woman aged 55 to 70 with acute or convalescent COVID-19. The sequenced sample was peripheral blood. DNA for the CDR3: TGTGCCAGCAGCAACCGGGACACACGCGGGGAGACCCAGTACTTC. Protein product: CASSNRDTRGETQYF.